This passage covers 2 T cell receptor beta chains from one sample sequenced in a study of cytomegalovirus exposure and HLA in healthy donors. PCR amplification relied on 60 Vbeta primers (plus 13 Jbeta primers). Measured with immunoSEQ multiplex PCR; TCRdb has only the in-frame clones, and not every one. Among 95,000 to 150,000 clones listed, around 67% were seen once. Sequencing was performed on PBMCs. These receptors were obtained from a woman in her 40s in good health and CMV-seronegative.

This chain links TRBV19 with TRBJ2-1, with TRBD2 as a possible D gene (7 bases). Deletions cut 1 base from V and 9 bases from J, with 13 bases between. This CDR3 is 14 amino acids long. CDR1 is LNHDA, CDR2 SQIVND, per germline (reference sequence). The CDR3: CASSIAAGEGEQFF. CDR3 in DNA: TGTGCCAGTAGTATAGCCGCAGGGGAGGGTGAGCAGTTCTTC.

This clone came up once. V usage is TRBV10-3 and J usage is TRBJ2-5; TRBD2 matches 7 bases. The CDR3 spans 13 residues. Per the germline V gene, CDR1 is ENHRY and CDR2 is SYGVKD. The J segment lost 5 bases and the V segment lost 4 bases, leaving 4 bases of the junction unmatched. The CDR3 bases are TGTGCCATCAGTGGGGCGGGGGAGGAGACCCAGTACTTC. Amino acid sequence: CAISGAGEETQYF.